This T cell receptor (beta chain) was obtained from a study of regulatory T cells in long-lasting Graves disease. Trimming cost V 0 bases and J 1 base, with 22 bases left between them. Germline values: CDR1 DFQATT, CDR2 SNEGSKA (reference sequence). The CDR3 covers 18 residues. Specified time point: persistent/refractory GD, antithyroid drugs over 5 years with positive TRAb. The TCR library was prepared using RNA isolated from PBMCs. TCR beta libraries were built with iRepertoire HTBI primers and Arm-PCR of CDR3 regions. Each CDR3 protein gets one entry after TCRdb re-called the multiplex PCR reads with MiXCR. The sample carries some 300,000 distinct CDR3 sequences, 22% recorded once.

The V and J genes are TRBV20-1 and TRBJ2-7, with no clear D. The source of this sequence is a female donor with Graves disease. Sequencing used peripheral blood mononuclear cells (PBMCs), obtained when the disease was refractory, from a patient treated with antithyroid drugs. The CDR3 protein is CSAREQTMGLRLSYEQYF. CDR3 nucleotide sequence: TGCAGTGCTAGAGAACAAACAATGGGCCTCCGTCTGTCCTACGAGCAGTACTTC.